This entry is about one T cell receptor beta chain. Distinct nucleotide sequences in the sample also encode this CDR3. The sample is drawn from a study of shared clonotypes between healthy human individuals. Method: immunoSEQ multiplex PCR; TCRdb's copy keeps in-frame clones and lacks some. The table lists around 1.9 million clones, about 92% of them singletons. CD45RO-negative, CCR7-selected cells formed the naive CD8 fraction, which excluded terminally differentiated effector memory CD45RA+ cells. Trimming left V 6 bases short and J 1 base short, with 9 bases between. The CDR3 is 13 residues long. Per germline, CDR1 MDHEN and CDR2 SYDVKM.

Sequencing was carried out using naive CD8+ T cells from PBMCs. J is TRBJ1-1 and V is TRBV28; tentatively, D is TRBD1 (6 bases). This clonotype originated in a man younger than 35 in good health. Some clones in this sample may be carry-over from other donors' samples. The CDR3: CASSPQGNTEAFF. The CDR3 nucleotides are TGTGCCAGCAGCCCACAGGGGAACACTGAAGCTTTCTTT.